This T cell receptor beta chain originates from a study of Tregs in tolerant kidney transplant recipients. About this clone: Its antigen is currently unknown.

After 5 to 7 days with irradiated graft donor PBMCs, CFSE-labeled recipient PBMCs were FACS-sorted. Here immunoSEQ multiplex PCR was the method, and the copy in TCRdb shows in-frame clones only, minus some. The sample yields thousands of clones, about 35% seen once. The V end was cut by 1 base, the J end by 4 bases, with 12 bases between. Germline V lookup: CDR1 SGHAT, CDR2 FQNNGV. The CDR3 runs 15 residues. The sample here was CD8+ T cells from blood cultured with allogeneic cells, taken before the transplant. The receptor was derived from a human patient who received a combined kidney and bone marrow transplant. The chain joins TRBV11-2 to TRBJ2-3; D unclear. This CDR3 reads CASSLGVLVADTQYF. CDR3 DNA: TGTGCCAGCAGCTTAGGAGTACTGGTGGCAGATACGCAGTATTTT.